The entry below gives a single TCR beta chain sequence along with its context. This sample is part of a study of response to subunit inactivated influenza vaccine. Using its own MiXCR run on the RT-PCR reads, TCRdb lists one record per CDR3 protein. The sample carries hundreds of thousands of distinct CDR3 sequences, 12% to 15% recorded once. Germline assignment: CDR1 SEHNR and CDR2 FQNEAQ (reference sequence). Trimming left V 5 bases short and J 6 bases short, with 20 bases between. The CDR3 sequence is 16 residues long. This chain uses TRBV7-9 with TRBJ1-5; the D gene is possibly TRBD1 (5 bases). Sequences were derived from PBMCs from blood, sampled 14 to 15 days before vaccination. This TCR derives from a man aged 50-60 years who received an inactivated influenza vaccine. CDR3: CASSHIGALGAQPQHF. CDR3 coding DNA: TGTGCCAGCAGCCACATAGGGGCACTCGGGGCTCAGCCCCAGCATTTT.